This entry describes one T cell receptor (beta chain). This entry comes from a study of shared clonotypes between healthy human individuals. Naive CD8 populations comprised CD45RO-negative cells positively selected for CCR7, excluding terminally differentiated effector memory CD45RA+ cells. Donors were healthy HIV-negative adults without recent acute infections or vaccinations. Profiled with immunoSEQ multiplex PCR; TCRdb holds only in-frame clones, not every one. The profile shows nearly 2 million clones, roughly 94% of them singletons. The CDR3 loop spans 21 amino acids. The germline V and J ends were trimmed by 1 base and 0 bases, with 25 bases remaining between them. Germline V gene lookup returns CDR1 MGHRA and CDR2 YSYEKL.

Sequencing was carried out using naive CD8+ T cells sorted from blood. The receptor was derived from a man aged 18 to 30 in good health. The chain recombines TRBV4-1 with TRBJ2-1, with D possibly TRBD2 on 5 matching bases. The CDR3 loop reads CASSQGGSGNPQPGSYNEQFF. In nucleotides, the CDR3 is TGCGCCAGCAGCCAAGGTGGATCGGGAAACCCACAGCCCGGCTCCTACAATGAGCAGTTCTTC.